Listed below are T cell receptor beta chains from one sample, sequenced in a study of T cells in Graves' hyperthyroidism and ophthalmopathy. Each CDR3 protein gets one entry after TCRdb re-called the multiplex PCR reads with MiXCR. The sample holds hundreds of thousands of distinct CDR3 sequences; around 19% are singletons and the top ten take under 40%. The sequenced material came from blood. The receptor source for this set is a man aged 50 or older with Graves' ophthalmopathy. CDR3s include the opening cysteine and the closing phenylalanine or tryptophan. The D gene is left open where the match is weak. Clone size is shown for a subset of rows, as once, few, many or a class of expanded clone.

-,TRBV27,-,TRBJ2-1,CASRGWGNEQFF,TGTGCCAGCAGGGGGTGGGGTAATGAGCAGTTCTTC
TRBD2,TRBV7-9,-,TRBJ2-2,CATLAGGRTGELFF,TGTGCCACTCTAGCGGGGGGTCGGACCGGGGAGCTGTTTTTT
-,TRBV28,-,TRBJ2-2,CASSPPGGLGTGELFF,TGTGCCAGCAGCCCTCCGGGGGGCCTGGGGACCGGGGAGCTGTTTTTT
-,TRBV28,-,TRBJ1-6,CASSKGGNNSPLHF,TGTGCCAGCAGCAAGGGAGGGAATAATTCACCCCTCCACTTT
-,TRBV7-9,-,TRBJ2-7,CASSPAGANYEQYF,TGTGCCAGCAGCCCGGCCGGGGCGAACTACGAGCAGTACTTC
-,TRBV30,many,TRBJ1-1,CAWSAGNTEAFF,TGTGCCTGGAGTGCAGGGAACACTGAAGCTTTCTTT
TRBD2,TRBV7-8,large,TRBJ2-1,CASSPGGTEQFF,TGTGCCAGCAGCCCCGGGGGGACTGAGCAGTTCTTC
TRBD2,TRBV12-3/TRBV12-4,many,TRBJ2-1,CASSLDGLGRNEQFF,TGTGCCAGCAGTTTAGATGGACTAGGACGGAATGAGCAGTTCTTC
TRBD2,TRBV4-1,-,TRBJ2-7,CASSHSSGASSYEQYF,TGCGCCAGCAGCCATAGTAGCGGGGCGAGCTCCTACGAGCAGTACTTC
-,TRBV5-1,many,TRBJ1-1,CASSSTGGNTEAFF,TGCGCCAGCAGCTCCACCGGGGGGAACACTGAAGCTTTCTTT
-,TRBV19,-,TRBJ2-3,CASSVEGITDTQYF,TGTGCCAGTAGTGTGGAGGGAATCACAGATACGCAGTATTTT
-,TRBV6-1,many,TRBJ2-2,CASSLQGPGELFF,TGTGCCAGCAGTCTCCAAGGGCCCGGGGAGCTGTTTTTT
-,TRBV13,many,TRBJ2-7,CASSEGQLSYEQYF,TGTGCCAGCAGCGAAGGGCAACTCTCCTACGAGCAGTACTTC
-,TRBV3-1,-,TRBJ2-7,CASSQGLSTYEQYF,TGTGCCAGCAGCCAAGGGCTGTCAACCTACGAGCAGTACTTC
-,TRBV6-1,few,TRBJ2-2,CASRPWRGGNTGELFF,TGTGCCAGCAGACCCTGGAGAGGGGGGAACACCGGGGAGCTGTTTTTT
-,TRBV28,-,TRBJ2-2,CASAPVHPRELFF,TGTGCCAGCGCCCCCGTTCACCCCCGCGAGCTGTTTTTT
-,TRBV6-1,many,TRBJ2-1,CASSYALTLYNEQFF,TGTGCCAGCAGTTACGCGCTGACCCTCTACAATGAGCAGTTCTTC
-,TRBV5-1,-,TRBJ2-3,CASSSRTRTQGTDTQYF,TGCGCCAGCAGCTCGCGAACACGGACTCAGGGCACAGATACGCAGTATTTT
TRBD1,TRBV7-9,-,TRBJ1-1,CASSAGTGGSSSLNTEAFF,TGTGCCAGCAGCGCCGGGACAGGGGGCTCGTCGTCCCTGAACACTGAAGCTTTCTTT
-,TRBV30,-,TRBJ2-7,CAWSVNGDEQYF,TGTGCCTGGAGTGTAAATGGAGACGAGCAGTACTTC
TRBD1,TRBV12-3/TRBV12-4,few,TRBJ2-1,CASRRPGQEYNEQFF,TGTGCCAGCAGGCGACCGGGACAGGAGTACAATGAGCAGTTCTTC
TRBD1,TRBV10-2,many,TRBJ1-1,CASTEGQLNTEAFF,TGCGCCAGCACCGAGGGACAGCTGAACACTGAAGCTTTCTTT
-,TRBV7-9,-,TRBJ1-5,CASSLAEGNGPQHF,TGTGCCAGCAGCTTAGCGGAGGGAAACGGGCCCCAGCATTTT
TRBD1,TRBV27,-,TRBJ1-1,CASSPEDRGGNTEAFF,TGTGCCAGCAGTCCAGAGGACAGGGGGGGGAACACTGAAGCTTTCTTT
-,TRBV20-1,many,TRBJ2-7,CSVASYEQYF,TGCAGTGTGGCCAGCTACGAGCAGTACTTC
TRBD1,TRBV3-1,many,TRBJ1-5,CASSLGQVSNQPQHF,TGTGCCAGCAGCTTGGGACAGGTTAGCAATCAGCCCCAGCATTTT
-,TRBV18,many,TRBJ2-3,CASSPQADTQYF,TGTGCCAGCTCACCACAGGCAGATACGCAGTATTTT
-,TRBV9,-,TRBJ2-7,CASSATGTSYEQYF,TGTGCCAGCAGCGCCACCGGGACCTCCTACGAGCAGTACTTC
-,TRBV12-3/TRBV12-4,many,TRBJ2-5,CASSPGTRQETQYF,TGTGCCAGCAGCCCGGGGACCCGCCAAGAGACCCAGTACTTC
-,TRBV13,-,TRBJ2-2,CASSPPSVWNTGELFF,TGTGCCAGCAGCCCGCCGTCTGTTTGGAACACCGGGGAGCTGTTTTTT
-,TRBV7-3,-,TRBJ2-1,CASSFGGRENEQFF,TGTGCCAGCAGCTTCGGCGGGCGAGAGAATGAGCAGTTCTTC
TRBD1,TRBV11-1,many,TRBJ2-1,CASSFDRGMSYNERFF,TGTGCCAGCAGCTTCGACAGGGGAATGTCCTACAATGAGCGGTTCTTC
TRBD2,TRBV3-1,few,TRBJ2-7,CASSQRLAGGIDEQYF,TGTGCCAGCAGCCAAAGACTAGCGGGAGGTATCGACGAGCAGTACTTC
-,TRBV27,many,TRBJ2-7,CASSWRVEYEQYF,TGTGCCAGCAGTTGGAGGGTGGAATACGAGCAGTACTTC
-,TRBV6-2/TRBV6-3,few,TRBJ2-7,CASINPSERYEQYF,TGTGCCAGCATCAACCCTAGCGAGCGCTACGAGCAGTACTTC
TRBD2,TRBV30,-,TRBJ2-3,CAWAPGGRTDTQYF,TGTGCCTGGGCCCCTGGCGGGAGGACAGATACGCAGTATTTT
TRBD1,TRBV3-1,many,TRBJ2-1,CASSHRQGSNNEQFF,TGTGCCAGCAGCCACCGACAGGGGTCGAACAATGAGCAGTTCTTC
-,TRBV28,-,TRBJ1-4,CASSFATGEKLFF,TGTGCCAGCAGTTTTGCGACAGGTGAAAAACTGTTTTTT
-,TRBV2,many,TRBJ1-1,CASSAAGKRGNTEAFF,TGTGCCAGCAGTGCAGCTGGCAAGAGGGGGAACACTGAAGCTTTCTTT
TRBD2,TRBV6-1,-,TRBJ2-3,CASSATPRGGADTQYF,TGTGCCAGCAGTGCGACCCCCCGCGGGGGGGCAGATACGCAGTATTTT
-,TRBV24-1,-,TRBJ2-1,CATSDLREDEQFF,TGTGCCACCAGTGATTTAAGGGAGGATGAGCAGTTCTTC
-,TRBV5-4,-,TRBJ1-5,CASSLEGNNQPQHF,TGTGCCAGCAGCTTGGAGGGAAACAATCAGCCCCAGCATTTT
TRBD1,TRBV28,few,TRBJ2-2,CATIQGARTGELFF,TGTGCCACCATACAGGGGGCGCGCACCGGGGAGCTGTTTTTT
TRBD1,TRBV28,few,TRBJ1-5,CASSTTGGRSQPQHF,TGTGCCAGCAGTACAACAGGGGGCCGGAGTCAGCCCCAGCATTTT
-,TRBV28,many,TRBJ2-7,CASSFFLGADYEQYF,TGTGCCAGCAGTTTCTTCTTGGGGGCCGACTACGAGCAGTACTTC
-,TRBV4-2,-,TRBJ2-6,CASSQDRAAGANVLTF,TGTGCCAGCAGCCAAGACCGGGCAGCCGGGGCCAACGTCCTGACTTTC
TRBD2,TRBV6-6,-,TRBJ2-1,CASSYGGLAGNEQFF,TGTGCCAGCAGTTACGGGGGACTAGCGGGCAATGAGCAGTTCTTC